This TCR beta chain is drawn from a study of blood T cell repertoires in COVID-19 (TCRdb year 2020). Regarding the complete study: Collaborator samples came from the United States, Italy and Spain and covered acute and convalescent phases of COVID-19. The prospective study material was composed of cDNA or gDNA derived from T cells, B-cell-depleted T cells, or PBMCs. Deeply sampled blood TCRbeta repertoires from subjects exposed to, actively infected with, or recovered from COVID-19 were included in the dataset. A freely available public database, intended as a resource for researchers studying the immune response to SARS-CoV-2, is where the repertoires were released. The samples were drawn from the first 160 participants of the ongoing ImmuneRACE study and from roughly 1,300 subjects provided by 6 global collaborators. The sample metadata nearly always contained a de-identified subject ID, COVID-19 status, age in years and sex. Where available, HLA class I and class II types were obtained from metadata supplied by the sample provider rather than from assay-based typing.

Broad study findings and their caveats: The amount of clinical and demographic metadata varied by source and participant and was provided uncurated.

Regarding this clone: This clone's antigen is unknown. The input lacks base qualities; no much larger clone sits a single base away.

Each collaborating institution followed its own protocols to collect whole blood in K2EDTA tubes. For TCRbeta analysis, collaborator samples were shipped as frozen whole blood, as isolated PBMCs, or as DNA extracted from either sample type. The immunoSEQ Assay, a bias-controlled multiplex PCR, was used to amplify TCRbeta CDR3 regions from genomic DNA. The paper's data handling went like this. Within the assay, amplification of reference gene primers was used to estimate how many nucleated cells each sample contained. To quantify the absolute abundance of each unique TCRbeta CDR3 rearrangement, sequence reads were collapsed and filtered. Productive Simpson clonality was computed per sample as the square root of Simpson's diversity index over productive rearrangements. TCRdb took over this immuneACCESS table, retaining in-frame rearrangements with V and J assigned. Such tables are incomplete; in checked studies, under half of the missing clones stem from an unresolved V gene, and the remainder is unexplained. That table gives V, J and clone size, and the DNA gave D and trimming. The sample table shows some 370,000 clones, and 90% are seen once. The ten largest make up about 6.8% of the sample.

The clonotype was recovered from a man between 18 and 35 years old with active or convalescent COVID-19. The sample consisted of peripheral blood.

The CDR3 reads CASASGGSYNEQFF. The DNA sequence follows: TGCGCCAGCGCTAGCGGGGGGTCCTACAATGAGCAGTTCTTC. The V gene is TRBV5-1 and the J gene is TRBJ2-1, with 11 bases in between that match TRBD2. The CDR3 has 14 amino acids, counting the end cysteine and phenylalanine. The sequence is cut down to CDR3 DNA, 42 bases in frame from base 1. The junction shows trimming of 7 bases on V and 1 base on J, and the gene matches do not reach 1 base of it. Sequences SGHRS (CDR1) and YFSETQ (CDR2) are obtained from the germline V gene.